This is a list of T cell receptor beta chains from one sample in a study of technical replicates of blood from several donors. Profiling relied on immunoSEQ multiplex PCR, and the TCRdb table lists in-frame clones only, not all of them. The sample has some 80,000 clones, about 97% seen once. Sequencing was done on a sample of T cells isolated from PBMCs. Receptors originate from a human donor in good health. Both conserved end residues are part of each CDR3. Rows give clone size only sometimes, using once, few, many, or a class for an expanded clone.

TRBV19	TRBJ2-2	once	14	CASRQGLDTGELFF
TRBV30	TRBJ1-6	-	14	CAWSGGISNSPLHF
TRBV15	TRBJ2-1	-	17	CATSRGLIRTGNNEQFF
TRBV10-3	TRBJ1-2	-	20	CAISDPINLRLRGDTYGYTF
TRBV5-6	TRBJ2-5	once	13	CASSRDFQETQYF
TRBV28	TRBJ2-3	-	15	CASSRQGELLDTQYF
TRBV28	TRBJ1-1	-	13	CASGQGMNTEAFF
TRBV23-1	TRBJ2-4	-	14	CAPPRGRVSNIQYF
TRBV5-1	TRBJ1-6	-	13	CASSLAGVSALHF
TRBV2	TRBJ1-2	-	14	CASSDAGQGYGYTF
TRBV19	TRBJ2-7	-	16	CASSPSVAGGNYEQYF
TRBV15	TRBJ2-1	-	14	CATTAGDSYNEQFF
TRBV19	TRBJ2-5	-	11	CASKSGETQYF
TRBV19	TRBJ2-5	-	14	CASSIGSAGETQYF
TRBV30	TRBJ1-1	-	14	CAWSVSQGNTEAFF
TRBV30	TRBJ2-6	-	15	CAWSVYSSGANVLTF
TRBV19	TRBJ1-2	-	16	CASKLTLGTANYGYTF
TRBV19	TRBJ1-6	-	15	CASSMETGTNSPLHF
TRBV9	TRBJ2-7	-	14	CASSAQGSGWEQYF
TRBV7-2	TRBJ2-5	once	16	CASSDLAGGFQETQYF
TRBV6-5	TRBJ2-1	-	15	CASTTRLAGVNEQFF
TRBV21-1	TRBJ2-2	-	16	CATELLAGEGAGELFF
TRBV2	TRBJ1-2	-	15	CASSKPVTFNYGYTF
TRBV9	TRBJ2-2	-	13	CASSPTNTGELFF